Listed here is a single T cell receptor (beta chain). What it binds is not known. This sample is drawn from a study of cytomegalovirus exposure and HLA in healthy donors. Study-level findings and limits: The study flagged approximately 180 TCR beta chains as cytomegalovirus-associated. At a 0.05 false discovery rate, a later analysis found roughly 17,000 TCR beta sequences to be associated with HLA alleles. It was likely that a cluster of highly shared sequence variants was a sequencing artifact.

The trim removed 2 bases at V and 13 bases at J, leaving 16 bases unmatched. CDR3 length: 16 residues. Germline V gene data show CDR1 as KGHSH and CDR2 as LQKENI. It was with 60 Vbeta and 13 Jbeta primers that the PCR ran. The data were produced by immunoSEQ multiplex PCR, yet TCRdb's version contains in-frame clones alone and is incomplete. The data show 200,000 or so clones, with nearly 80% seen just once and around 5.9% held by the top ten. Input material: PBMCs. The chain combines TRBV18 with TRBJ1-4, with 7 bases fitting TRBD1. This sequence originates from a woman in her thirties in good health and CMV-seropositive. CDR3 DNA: TGTGCCAGCTCACCAAATTACCCCATAGGGGGCGAGGGACTGTTTTTT. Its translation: CASSPNYPIGGEGLFF.